The clone carrying this T cell receptor (beta chain) occurred many times. The antigen is unknown. This entry is derived from a study of T cells after yellow fever vaccination. Germline loops: CDR1 LGHNT, CDR2 FRNRAP. This CDR3 has 14 amino acids. V was clipped by 7 bases and J by 0 bases, with 12 bases between them. They built TCR cDNA with 5'RACE template switching, a step that put in a universal primer site and UMIs. TCRdb re-derived calls from the 5' RACE reads in MiXCR, one entry per CDR3 protein. The data show 250,000 or so distinct CDR3 sequences, approximately 3.6% seen once. General study results and limits: Post-booster samples contained most primary-vaccination clones (just under 98% CD4, roughly 88% CD8). By day 5 rather than day 15, the secondary response had peaked, though it was weaker. Only a small proportion of the clonotypes turned up in both the CD4 and the CD8 compartments, likely arising from convergent recombination.

Sequences were derived from PBMCs, sampled 15 days after the yellow fever booster vaccination. The gene calls are TRBV12-5 and TRBJ1-1; D uncertain. This TCR derives from a man aged 18 to 29 who received the YFV17D yellow fever vaccine. The CDR3 DNA is TGTGCTAGTGAAAAACAGAGCATGAACACTGAAGCTTTCTTT. It specifies CASEKQSMNTEAFF.